The clone carrying this T cell receptor (beta chain) has a handful of counts. What it binds is not known. V dropped 4 bases and J dropped 0 bases, with 12 bases sitting between them. In germline, CDR1 is SGHAT, CDR2 FQDESV (reference sequence). This CDR3 comprises 15 residues. These data are taken from a study of T cell responses to AZD1222 COVID-19 vaccine. Libraries were prepared by immunoSEQ multiplex PCR; TCRdb keeps only in-frame clonotypes and omits some of them. The sample lists 90,000 to 120,000 clones, around 83% occurring once. Whole-study findings and limits: In the spike-specific TCR repertoire, nearly half reportedly target unmutated variant regions. CD4 TCRs covered the whole spike, strongest at regions 160-218 and 743-854. Once two AZD1222 doses were given, Spike-specific TCR breadth and depth went up. Donor demographics were predominantly white British with a female majority; clonal diversity may be underestimated.

This TCR came from an adult in good health. J is TRBJ1-2 and V is TRBV11-1; no firm D call. Sequencing used peripheral blood, obtained on day 0 of AZD1222 vaccination. CDR3 sequence (DNA): TGTGCCAGCAGCTCATTCTGGGGAGCTAACTATGGCTACACCTTC. Its translation is CASSSFWGANYGYTF.